The clone carrying this T cell receptor beta chain was counted at least ten times. What it binds is unknown. The sample is drawn from a study of molecular identifiers for immune sequencing clone quantification. About the research overall: Within a replicate experiment, RNA obtained from either about 21,000 or 97,000 naive CD8 cells was divided into five aliquots, and four of those aliquots were then sequenced. Study-wide results and caveats: For highly expanded clones, sizes could be underestimated when identical TCR molecules share a barcode. Over 99% of effector molecules, but under 1% in naive cells, were held by clones with more than 20 RNA copies.

TCRdb re-called the PCR reads with MiXCR, one entry per CDR3 protein. The sample consists of some 650,000 distinct CDR3 sequences, approximately 20% of them appearing once. This CDR3 has 13 amino acids. Germline CDR1 is GTSNPN and CDR2 is SVGIG (reference sequence). V was pared by 0 bases and J by 4 bases, with 1 base of the junction left unmatched. What was sequenced was naive CD8+ T cells from blood, with Jurkat cell RNA spiked in. Regarding subset: FACS-sorted CD8+CD4-CCR7+CD45RA+ naive T cells. The chain has TRBV30 and TRBJ2-5, with 8 bases fitting TRBD1. This sequence originates from a human donor in good health. Some libraries in this study had Jurkat cell RNA spiked in. CDR3 region: CAWSVTGGETQYF. The CDR3 bases are TGTGCCTGGAGTGTAACAGGGGGAGAGACCCAGTACTTC.